This is a list of T cell receptor beta chains from one sample in a study of shared clonotypes between healthy human individuals. The protocol was immunoSEQ multiplex PCR, while the TCRdb copy is restricted to in-frame clones and leaves out a portion. Of roughly 2.4 million clones listed, about 94% are singletons. The sequenced material came from naive CD4+ T cells sorted from blood. These receptor sequences come from a man aged 18-30 years in good health. Both conserved end residues are part of each CDR3. Each record gives: CDR3 length, V gene, clone size, J gene, D gene, CDR3 DNA, CDR3 protein. D genes are given only for firm matches. Expanded clones get a size class; other rows say once, few or many, or leave the size out.

length: 14; V: TRBV2; size: .; J: TRBJ2-2; D: .; DNA: TGTGCCAGCAGTGAGGTTTGGGAGGCCGGGGAGCTGTTTTTT; CDR3: CASSEVWEAGELFF
length: 14; V: TRBV7-9; size: .; J: TRBJ1-5; D: TRBD1; DNA: TGTGCCAGCAGCGGGGACAGGGCGAATCAGCCCCAGCATTTT; CDR3: CASSGDRANQPQHF
length: 14; V: TRBV18; size: .; J: TRBJ2-3; D: TRBD1; DNA: TGTGCCAGCCGAAATACAGGGGGGACAGATACGCAGTATTTT; CDR3: CASRNTGGTDTQYF
length: 11; V: TRBV29-1; size: .; J: TRBJ2-1; D: .; DNA: TGCAGCGTTGAAGATATGGCTGAGCAGTTCTTC; CDR3: CSVEDMAEQFF
length: 18; V: TRBV30; size: .; J: TRBJ2-3; D: TRBD1; DNA: TGTGCCTGGAGTGTACATAGGACAGGGGGCAGTTTAAGAGATACGCAGTATTTT; CDR3: CAWSVHRTGGSLRDTQYF
length: 16; V: TRBV2; size: .; J: TRBJ2-6; D: TRBD1; DNA: TGTGCCAGCAGCAGCTACAGGGGCCCTGGGGCCAACGTCCTGACTTTC; CDR3: CASSSYRGPGANVLTF
length: 13; V: TRBV5-8; size: .; J: TRBJ1-1; D: .; DNA: TGTGCCAGCAGCCTCCAGATGAACACTGAAGCTTTCTTT; CDR3: CASSLQMNTEAFF
length: 14; V: TRBV10-3; size: .; J: TRBJ1-1; D: TRBD1; DNA: TGTGCCATCAGTGTAGGGGGCTTGGACACTGAAGCTTTCTTT; CDR3: CAISVGGLDTEAFF
length: 15; V: TRBV5-1; size: .; J: TRBJ1-2; D: TRBD1; DNA: TGCGCCAGCAGCTTGGCCGGACAGGGGGCTGAAGGCTACACCTTC; CDR3: CASSLAGQGAEGYTF
length: 13; V: TRBV28; size: few; J: TRBJ2-5; D: TRBD1; DNA: TGTGCCAGCAGTTCTGACAGGGAAGAGACCCAGTACTTC; CDR3: CASSSDREETQYF
length: 16; V: TRBV5-4; size: .; J: TRBJ2-1; D: .; DNA: TGTGCCAGCAGCTTGTGGACGGCCCAGATCCCGGGTGAGCAGTTCTTC; CDR3: CASSLWTAQIPGEQFF
length: 15; V: TRBV27; size: .; J: TRBJ1-5; D: .; DNA: TGTGCCAGCAGTCCCCCCGGGGGTGGCAATCAGCCCCAGCATTTT; CDR3: CASSPPGGGNQPQHF
length: 14; V: TRBV30; size: .; J: TRBJ2-3; D: .; DNA: TGTGCCTGGAGTGTAGCGCTCGGCGCAGATACGCAGTATTTT; CDR3: CAWSVALGADTQYF
length: 16; V: TRBV7-9; size: .; J: TRBJ1-1; D: .; DNA: TGTGCCAGCAGCGCGATCTCAATCCCTAATAGCACTGAAGCTTTCTTT; CDR3: CASSAISIPNSTEAFF
length: 16; V: TRBV4-2; size: once; J: TRBJ1-2; D: .; DNA: TGTGCCAGCAGCCAAGTAACCCAGGGTGAGGGCTATGGCTACACCTTC; CDR3: CASSQVTQGEGYGYTF
length: 15; V: TRBV25-1; size: .; J: TRBJ2-7; D: .; DNA: TGTGCCAGCAGTGCGCGACAGCTGAGCTCCTACGAGCAGTACTTC; CDR3: CASSARQLSSYEQYF
length: 16; V: TRBV7-2; size: .; J: TRBJ1-2; D: .; DNA: TGTGCCAGCAGCCCTATCAGACCGGAAGCAGGCTATGGCTACACCTTC; CDR3: CASSPIRPEAGYGYTF
length: 14; V: TRBV11-2; size: once; J: TRBJ1-1; D: TRBD1; DNA: TGTGCCAGCAGCGGACAGGGGGCGAACACTGAAGCTTTCTTT; CDR3: CASSGQGANTEAFF
length: 15; V: TRBV19; size: .; J: TRBJ1-5; D: .; DNA: TGTGCCAGTAGTCAACAGGGTAGCAGCAATCAGCCCCAGCATTTT; CDR3: CASSQQGSSNQPQHF
length: 15; V: TRBV6-5; size: .; J: TRBJ2-1; D: TRBD1; DNA: TGTGCCAGCACCGGGAACAGGGGGGCCTACAATGAGCAGTTCTTC; CDR3: CASTGNRGAYNEQFF
length: 15; V: TRBV6-5; size: .; J: TRBJ1-6; D: .; DNA: TGTGCCAGCAGCGGAAACAGACAGCCTAATTCACCCCTCCACTTT; CDR3: CASSGNRQPNSPLHF
length: 13; V: TRBV7-7; size: .; J: TRBJ2-2; D: .; DNA: TGTGCTAGCAGCTTAGCCGGGGCCGGGGAGCTGTTTTTT; CDR3: CASSLAGAGELFF
length: 15; V: TRBV10-3; size: .; J: TRBJ2-7; D: TRBD1; DNA: TGTGCCATCAGTGAGGGCCGGGACAGGGGGTACGAGCAGTACTTC; CDR3: CAISEGRDRGYEQYF
length: 13; V: TRBV15; size: .; J: TRBJ2-1; D: .; DNA: TGTGCCACCAGCAGTCTAGCACCCTATGAGCAGTTCTTC; CDR3: CATSSLAPYEQFF
length: 17; V: TRBV25-1; size: .; J: TRBJ1-4; D: TRBD1; DNA: TGTGCCAGCAGTCTCCGGCAGGGGGTTAGGGCTAATGAAAAACTGTTTTTT; CDR3: CASSLRQGVRANEKLFF
length: 16; V: TRBV5-4; size: once; J: TRBJ2-1; D: .; DNA: TGTGCCAGCAGCTTGGAGGTGGGGGGAATATACAATGAGCAGTTCTTC; CDR3: CASSLEVGGIYNEQFF
length: 15; V: TRBV2; size: .; J: TRBJ2-7; D: TRBD1; DNA: TGTGCCAGCGGGGGGGACAGGGGAAGCTCCTACGAGCAGTACTTC; CDR3: CASGGDRGSSYEQYF
length: 14; V: TRBV11-2; size: .; J: TRBJ1-6; D: TRBD1; DNA: TGTGCCAGCAGCTCGCAGGGGGCCCAAGGGCCCCTCCACTTT; CDR3: CASSSQGAQGPLHF
length: 16; V: TRBV30; size: .; J: TRBJ1-5; D: TRBD1; DNA: TGTGCCTGGAGGACAGGGGGCTACCTTAGCAATCAGCCCCAGCATTTT; CDR3: CAWRTGGYLSNQPQHF
length: 14; V: TRBV6-1; size: .; J: TRBJ1-5; D: .; DNA: TGTGCCAGCAGTGGAGACAGGTTAAATCAGCCCCAGCATTTT; CDR3: CASSGDRLNQPQHF
length: 16; V: TRBV27; size: once; J: TRBJ1-5; D: .; DNA: TGTGCCAGCAGTCCGACCTCGAGAGGGACCTATCAGCCCCAGCATTTT; CDR3: CASSPTSRGTYQPQHF
length: 11; V: TRBV29-1; size: .; J: TRBJ1-1; D: .; DNA: TGCAGCGCTTACAGGGAAATTGAAGCTTTCTTT; CDR3: CSAYREIEAFF
length: 15; V: TRBV6-5; size: .; J: TRBJ2-3; D: TRBD2; DNA: TGTGCCAGCAGCGCCGGGACTAGCGGCACAGATACGCAGTATTTT; CDR3: CASSAGTSGTDTQYF
length: 13; V: TRBV7-6; size: .; J: TRBJ2-5; D: .; DNA: TGTGCCAGCAGCCGGAGGTTCCAAGAGACCCAGTACTTC; CDR3: CASSRRFQETQYF
length: 10; V: TRBV6-4; size: .; J: TRBJ1-4; D: .; DNA: TGTGCCCCCGGCGGGGAAAAACTGTTTTTT; CDR3: CAPGGEKLFF
length: 16; V: TRBV5-1; size: .; J: TRBJ2-3; D: TRBD1; DNA: TGCGCCAGCAGCTTTGATTGGACAGGGCGGACGGATACGCAGTATTTT; CDR3: CASSFDWTGRTDTQYF
length: 14; V: TRBV6-4; size: .; J: TRBJ1-2; D: TRBD1; DNA: TGTGCCAGCAGCTCCGGGACAGGGAGCTATGGCTACACCTTC; CDR3: CASSSGTGSYGYTF
length: 16; V: TRBV5-6; size: .; J: TRBJ2-7; D: TRBD2; DNA: TGTGCCAGCAGCTTGAGGGCGGGAGGGAAATCCTACGAGCAGTACTTC; CDR3: CASSLRAGGKSYEQYF
length: 15; V: TRBV5-1; size: .; J: TRBJ2-7; D: .; DNA: TGCGCCAGCAGCTTGGACGGCAGCCGCCCCTACGAGCAGTACTTC; CDR3: CASSLDGSRPYEQYF
length: 17; V: TRBV15; size: .; J: TRBJ2-5; D: .; DNA: TGTGCCACCAGCAGCAACCCCGGAGGGAAGGACCAAGAGACCCAGTACTTC; CDR3: CATSSNPGGKDQETQYF
length: 14; V: TRBV10-3; size: .; J: TRBJ1-2; D: .; DNA: TGTGCCATCAGTGCAGGGACGACAAACTATGGCTACACCTTC; CDR3: CAISAGTTNYGYTF
length: 14; V: TRBV28; size: .; J: TRBJ2-1; D: .; DNA: TGTGCCAGCAGTTTACCCACACAGGCCACGGAGCAGTTCTTC; CDR3: CASSLPTQATEQFF
length: 15; V: TRBV4-3; size: .; J: TRBJ2-7; D: TRBD2; DNA: TGCGCCAGCAGCCAAGAACTAGCGGGAGCCTACGAGCAGTACTTC; CDR3: CASSQELAGAYEQYF
length: 14; V: TRBV5-4; size: .; J: TRBJ1-2; D: .; DNA: TGTGCCAGCAGTCCCGCAGGGGAATTAGGTGGCTACACCTTC; CDR3: CASSPAGELGGYTF
length: 14; V: TRBV6-6; size: once; J: TRBJ2-7; D: .; DNA: TGTGCCAGCAGTTACTCCCTAGGAATTTACGAGCAGTACTTC; CDR3: CASSYSLGIYEQYF
length: 15; V: TRBV7-9; size: .; J: TRBJ2-3; D: .; DNA: TGTGCCAGCAGCTTAGCGGGACGGGACACAGATACGCAGTATTTT; CDR3: CASSLAGRDTDTQYF
length: 15; V: TRBV7-2; size: .; J: TRBJ2-1; D: TRBD2; DNA: TGTGCCAGCAGCTCGGGACTAGCGGGCGACAATGAGCAGTTCTTC; CDR3: CASSSGLAGDNEQFF
length: 13; V: TRBV11-2; size: .; J: TRBJ2-2; D: .; DNA: TGTGCCAGCAGCTTAGGGGGGACCGGGGAGCTGTTTTTT; CDR3: CASSLGGTGELFF
length: 13; V: TRBV7-9; size: few; J: TRBJ1-1; D: .; DNA: TGTGCCAGCAGTTCACGGGCGAACACTGAAGCTTTCTTT; CDR3: CASSSRANTEAFF
length: 14; V: TRBV18; size: .; J: TRBJ2-5; D: .; DNA: TGTGCCAGCTCACCCCCCGCCTTTGGGGAGACCCAGTACTTC; CDR3: CASSPPAFGETQYF
length: 14; V: TRBV6-5; size: few; J: TRBJ1-2; D: .; DNA: TGTGCCAGCAGACCGGACCACCTCAACTATGGCTACACCTTC; CDR3: CASRPDHLNYGYTF
length: 14; V: TRBV9; size: .; J: TRBJ2-7; D: TRBD2; DNA: TGTGCCAGCAGCGTCCTAGCGGGGGGATACGAGCAGTACTTC; CDR3: CASSVLAGGYEQYF
length: 16; V: TRBV30; size: .; J: TRBJ1-5; D: TRBD1; DNA: TGTGCCTGGGCCATCGGGACAGGGGGAAGAAATCAGCCCCAGCATTTT; CDR3: CAWAIGTGGRNQPQHF
length: 11; V: TRBV10-3; size: once; J: TRBJ2-1; D: .; DNA: TGTGCCATCAGCGACGGGGGTGAGCAGTTCTTC; CDR3: CAISDGGEQFF
length: 15; V: TRBV4-1; size: .; J: TRBJ2-2; D: TRBD1; DNA: TGCGCCAGCAGCTCTGGACAGGTGGACCCCGGGGAGCTGTTTTTT; CDR3: CASSSGQVDPGELFF
length: 15; V: TRBV6-5; size: .; J: TRBJ1-2; D: TRBD1; DNA: TGTGCCAGCAGTTATACCGGGACAGGGGACTATGGCTACACCTTC; CDR3: CASSYTGTGDYGYTF
length: 14; V: TRBV9; size: .; J: TRBJ2-2; D: .; DNA: TGTGCCAGCAGCGTAGAAACAGGAACCGGGGAGCTGTTTTTT; CDR3: CASSVETGTGELFF
length: 14; V: TRBV10-2; size: .; J: TRBJ2-3; D: .; DNA: TGCGCCAGCAAGGACGAAAAAGGTACAGATACGCAGTATTTT; CDR3: CASKDEKGTDTQYF
length: 14; V: TRBV19; size: once; J: TRBJ1-1; D: .; DNA: TGTGCCAGTAGTATGCAGGGTAGAACGATTGAAGCTTTCTTT; CDR3: CASSMQGRTIEAFF
length: 13; V: TRBV7-6; size: .; J: TRBJ2-1; D: .; DNA: TGTGCCAGCAGCTTAGCAATATACAATGAGCAGTTCTTC; CDR3: CASSLAIYNEQFF